Below are 2 T cell receptor beta chains sequenced from a single sample in a study of blood T cell repertoires in COVID-19 (dated by TCRdb to the early 2020s). To prepare the library, the immunoSEQ multiplex PCR assay was applied. TCRdb stores this immuneACCESS table with in-frame sequences only. Part of the clones is absent; in the studies checked, under half of the shortfall reflects unresolved V genes, and no reason is known for the rest. This sample comprises around 180,000 clones, more than 65% of them detected only once. Roughly a tenth of the sample belongs to the ten largest clones. Specimen: peripheral blood. The origin of the receptors is a woman at least 80 years old with active or convalescent COVID-19.

V is TRBV19 and J is TRBJ1-6; D call uncertain. Germline lookup yields CDR1 LNHDA and CDR2 SQIVND (reference sequence). The ends were cut back, 10 bases at V and 0 bases at J, with 10 bases in the middle. The CDR3 contains 14 residues. The CDR3: CATSEGSYNSPLHF. CDR3 DNA sequence: TGTGCCACCTCCGAGGGCTCCTATAATTCACCCCTCCACTTT. The full variable domain, its missing parts supplied by reference TRBV19 and TRBJ1-6, is DGGITQSPKYLFRKEGQNVTLSCEQNLNHDAMYWYRQDPGQGLRLIYYSQIVNDFQKGDIAEGYSVSREKKESFPLTVTSAQKNPTAFYLCATSEGSYNSPLHFGNGTRLTVT.

The table lists this clone with a few counts. The chain couples TRBV10-1 to TRBJ2-1, with 15 nucleotides matching TRBD2. The CDR3 is 15 residues long. Looked up from germline, CDR1 is WNHNN and CDR2 is SYGVQD (reference sequence). V lost 6 bases to trimming and J lost 7 bases; unmatched junction nucleotides: 4. The CDR3 nucleotides are TGCGCCAGCAGCTCCGGACTAGCGGGAGGGAATGAGCAGTTCTTC. Amino acid sequence: CASSSGLAGGNEQFF.